A single sample gave rise to the 17 T cell receptor beta chains below, sequenced in a study of cytomegalovirus exposure and HLA in healthy donors. In the PCR, 60 Vbeta and 13 Jbeta primers were used. TCRdb keeps only in-frame clones here, not all; method: immunoSEQ multiplex PCR. Of 100,000 to 150,000 clones in the sample, about 85% were seen once. The specimen was PBMCs. These receptors all come from a boy aged 5-17 years in good health and CMV-seronegative.

The V and J genes are TRBV5-6 and TRBJ1-1, with 8 bases that match TRBD1. Per germline, CDR1 SGHDT and CDR2 YYEEEE. The CDR3 extends over 15 amino acids. The V and J ends lost 7 bases and 0 bases, in that order; junction bases with no gene match: 8. The chain's CDR3 is CASHGRGPVNTEAFF. In nucleotides, the CDR3 is TGTGCCAGCCACGGCAGGGGGCCTGTGAACACTGAAGCTTTCTTT. The full variable domain, completed using reference TRBV5-6 and TRBJ1-1, is DAGVTQSPTHLIKTRGQQVTLRCSPKSGHDTVSWYQQALGQGPQFIFQYYEEEERQRGNFPDRFSGHQFPNYSSELNVNALLLGDSALYLCASHGRGPVNTEAFFGQGTRLTVV.

The sample holds a few counts of this clone. The chain links TRBV5-6 to TRBJ1-2; D gene uncertain. The CDR3 sequence is 11 residues long. In germline, CDR1 is SGHDT, CDR2 YYEEEE. Trimming cost V 1 base and J 8 bases, with 6 bases left between them. This chain's CDR3 is CASSLLEGYTF. In DNA form, the CDR3 reads TGTGCCAGCAGCTTGTTAGAGGGCTACACCTTC. Full variable domain (outside the CDR3, taken from reference TRBV5-6 and TRBJ1-2): DAGVTQSPTHLIKTRGQQVTLRCSPKSGHDTVSWYQQALGQGPQFIFQYYEEEERQRGNFPDRFSGHQFPNYSSELNVNALLLGDSALYLCASSLLEGYTFGSGTRLTVV.

The J gene is TRBJ2-7, the V gene TRBV18; D perhaps matches TRBD1 (6 bases). Germline CDR1 is KGHSH and CDR2 is LQKENI. Trimming stripped 2 bases from V and 4 bases from J, with 12 bases between. This CDR3 contains 14 residues. CDR3 region: CASSPTTGRYEQYF. The CDR3 region has the DNA TGTGCCAGCTCACCAACGACAGGTAGATACGAGCAGTACTTC.

The V and J genes are TRBV9 and TRBJ2-1, with 9 bases identical to TRBD2. CDR1 and CDR2 (germline): SGDLS, YYNGEE. V lost 2 bases and J lost 5; bases outside the gene matches: 5. The CDR3 is made up of 15 amino acids. The CDR3 sequence: CASSVAGGPNNEQFF. The CDR3 DNA follows: TGTGCCAGCAGCGTCGCGGGGGGGCCAAACAATGAGCAGTTCTTC. Full variable domain (remainder filled in from reference TRBV9 and TRBJ2-1): DSGVTQTPKHLITATGQRVTLRCSPRSGDLSVYWYQQSLDQGLQFLIQYYNGEERAKGNILERFSAQQFPDLHSELNLSSLELGDSALYFCASSVAGGPNNEQFFGPGTRLTVL.

This clone was detected a few times. This sequence joins TRBV30 and TRBJ1-4, with 7 positions matching TRBD1. Per the germline V gene, CDR1 is GTSNPN and CDR2 is SVGIG (reference sequence). The CDR3 consists of 15 residues. Unmatched junction bases numbered 6, after V lost 0 bases and J lost 5 bases. This CDR3 reads CAWSVQTGSNEKLFF. The CDR3 DNA reads as TGTGCCTGGAGTGTCCAGACAGGGAGCAATGAAAAACTGTTTTTT.

The V and J genes are TRBV4-3 and TRBJ2-7, with 10 bases that match TRBD2. V was clipped by 0 bases and J by 0 bases; unmatched bases: 5. Germline V gene sequence: CDR1 LGHNA, CDR2 YSLEER. This CDR3 contains 17 residues. The CDR3 bases are TGCGCCAGCAGCCAAGACTGGACTAGCGGTAACTCCTACGAGCAGTACTTC. It codes for CASSQDWTSGNSYEQYF.

J is TRBJ2-7 and V is TRBV28, with 11 positions matching TRBD1. Germline assignment: CDR1 MDHEN and CDR2 SYDVKM. There are 17 residues in the CDR3. J lost 3 bases, V lost 2 bases, and 9 bases had no gene match. For the CDR3, the DNA is TGTGCCAGCAGTTTACTGAGGTGGGGACAGGGGGTCTACGAGCAGTACTTC. This gives the protein CASSLLRWGQGVYEQYF.

To note about this clone: It may be a read error: a sequence one base away is much more abundant. The chain joins TRBV2 to TRBJ1-1; D is unresolved. Germline CDR1 is SNHLY and CDR2 is FYNNEI. Trimming pared 2 bases from V and 1 base from J, leaving 5 bases between. The CDR3 covers 13 residues. CDR3 DNA: TGTGCCAGCAGTGAACAGGAGAACACTGAAGCTTTCTTT. It translates to CASSEQENTEAFF.

V gene TRBV5-6 combines with J gene TRBJ1-1; the D is unclear. Germline loops: CDR1 SGHDT, CDR2 YYEEEE. The CDR3 has 13 residues. Trimming stripped 2 bases from V and 1 base from J, with 6 bases between. The CDR3 DNA reads TGTGCCAGCAGCTTACCAGGGAACACTGAAGCTTTCTTT. This codes for CASSLPGNTEAFF. Variable domain in full (rest from reference TRBV5-6 and TRBJ1-1): DAGVTQSPTHLIKTRGQQVTLRCSPKSGHDTVSWYQQALGQGPQFIFQYYEEEERQRGNFPDRFSGHQFPNYSSELNVNALLLGDSALYLCASSLPGNTEAFFGQGTRLTVV.

The chain combines TRBV2 with TRBJ1-6, with 8 bases that match TRBD1. The CDR3 extends over 15 amino acids. The germline V gene encodes CDR1 SNHLY and CDR2 FYNNEI. The V gene end was trimmed by 4 bases and the J gene end by 7 bases; junction bases not matched to a gene: 6. CDR3: CASSVQGVGNSPLHF. The CDR3 DNA reads as TGTGCCAGCAGTGTACAGGGGGTGGGGAATTCACCCCTCCACTTT.

The chain's CDR3 is CASSHLDRGTSGGAYEQYF. In DNA form, the CDR3 reads TGCGCCAGCAGCCACTTAGATCGGGGTACTAGCGGGGGGGCCTACGAGCAGTACTTC. The rearrangement joins TRBV4-1 to TRBJ2-7; 13 nucleotides line up with TRBD2. The CDR3 extends over 19 amino acids. The J segment lost 2 bases and the V segment lost 3 bases, leaving 13 bases of the junction unmatched. Germline lookup yields CDR1 MGHRA and CDR2 YSYEKL.

The J gene is TRBJ1-2, the V gene TRBV18, with TRBD1 as a possible D gene (6 bases). The germline V gene has CDR1 KGHSH and CDR2 LQKENI. V lost 2 bases, J lost 2 bases, and 12 bases lay in between. The CDR3 has 15 amino acids. CDR3 residues: CASSPRQEPNYGYTF. For the CDR3, the DNA is TGTGCCAGCTCACCAAGACAGGAGCCGAACTATGGCTACACCTTC.

The rearrangement uses TRBV6-1 and TRBJ1-2; possibly TRBD1 for D (5 bases). Germline loops: CDR1 MNHNS, CDR2 SASEGT. V lost 5 bases, J lost 4 bases, and 11 bases lay in between. The CDR3 length is 13 residues. In DNA form, the CDR3 reads TGTGCCAGCAGTCCAGGGTTTGGCTATGGCTACACCTTC. It yields the protein CASSPGFGYGYTF.

V is TRBV7-2 and J is TRBJ1-1, with TRBD1 matching over 9 bases. This CDR3 has 16 amino acids. Germline V gene lookup returns CDR1 SGHTA and CDR2 FQGNSA. V was clipped by 1 base and J by 5 bases; unmatched bases: 8. CDR3 nucleotide sequence: TGTGCCAGCAGCTTAGGGGGACAGGGTCGAGGGACTGAAGCTTTCTTT. Translating it yields CASSLGGQGRGTEAFF.

This clone was picked up one time. This chain joins TRBV5-4 and TRBJ1-2, with 9 bases identical to TRBD1. In germline, CDR1 is SGHNT, CDR2 YYREEE (reference sequence). The ends lost 5 bases at V and 4 bases at J; junction bases unmatched: 6. This CDR3 has 14 residues. The CDR3 nucleotides read TGTGCCAGCAGGTCGGGACAGGGCGTCTATGGCTACACCTTC. Translation gives CASRSGQGVYGYTF.

The chain recombines TRBV27 with TRBJ1-2; D might be TRBD1 (6 bases). Trimming left V 2 bases short and J 7 bases short, with 11 bases between. This CDR3 spans 13 amino acids. Germline CDR1 and CDR2: MNHEY and SMNVEV (reference sequence). CDR3 nucleotides: TGTGCCAGCAGTTTAAAGGGGGGGGGTGGCTACACCTTC. It is translated as CASSLKGGGGYTF.

In this sample, this clone turned up a few times. The rearrangement links TRBV18 to TRBJ1-1; D unclear. The V end lost 2 bases, the J end lost 1 base, and 11 bases lay between the germline ends. Germline V gene lookup returns CDR1 KGHSH and CDR2 LQKENI. This CDR3 is built from 15 residues. The CDR3 DNA sequence: TGTGCCAGCTCACCAAGCACAGATGCGAACACTGAAGCTTTCTTT. Amino acids: CASSPSTDANTEAFF.